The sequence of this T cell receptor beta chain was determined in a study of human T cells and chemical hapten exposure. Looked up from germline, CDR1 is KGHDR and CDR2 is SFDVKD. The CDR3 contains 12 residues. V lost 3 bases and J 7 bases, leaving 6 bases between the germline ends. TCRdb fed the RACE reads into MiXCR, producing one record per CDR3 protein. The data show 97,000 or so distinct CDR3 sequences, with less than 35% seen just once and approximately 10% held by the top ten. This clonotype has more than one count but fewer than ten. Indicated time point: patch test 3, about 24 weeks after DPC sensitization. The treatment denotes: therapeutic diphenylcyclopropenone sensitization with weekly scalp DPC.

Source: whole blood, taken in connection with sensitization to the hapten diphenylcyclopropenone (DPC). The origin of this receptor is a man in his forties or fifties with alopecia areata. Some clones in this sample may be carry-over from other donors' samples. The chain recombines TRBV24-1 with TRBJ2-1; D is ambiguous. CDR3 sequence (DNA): TGTGCCACCAGTGATATGTGGAATGAGCAGTTCTTC. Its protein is CATSDMWNEQFF.